This T cell receptor (beta chain) comes out of a study of response to subunit inactivated influenza vaccine. This clonotype showed up just a few times. Its specificity is not known. The V gene's germline CDR1 is WSHSY and CDR2 SAAADI. V gave up 0 bases and J gave up 0 bases, with 12 bases separating them. The CDR3 has 18 residues. Findings and caveats of the study: With each seasonal influenza vaccination, the authors suggested, few new T cells are recruited.

Each CDR3 protein is one row after TCRdb ran MiXCR on the RT-PCR reads. The profile covers about half a million distinct CDR3 sequences, with about 25% appearing a single time and under 2.5% taken by the ten largest. The starting material was CD4+ T cells sorted from PBMCs, obtained 4 to 6 days after vaccination. The receptor was derived from a man over 45 who received an inactivated influenza vaccine. The rearrangement joins TRBV10-2 to TRBJ1-6; no clear D. In DNA, the CDR3 is TGCGCCAGCAGTGAGTCGACTCGTGGAAGCTCCTATAATTCACCCCTCCACTTT. Its protein is CASSESTRGSSYNSPLHF.